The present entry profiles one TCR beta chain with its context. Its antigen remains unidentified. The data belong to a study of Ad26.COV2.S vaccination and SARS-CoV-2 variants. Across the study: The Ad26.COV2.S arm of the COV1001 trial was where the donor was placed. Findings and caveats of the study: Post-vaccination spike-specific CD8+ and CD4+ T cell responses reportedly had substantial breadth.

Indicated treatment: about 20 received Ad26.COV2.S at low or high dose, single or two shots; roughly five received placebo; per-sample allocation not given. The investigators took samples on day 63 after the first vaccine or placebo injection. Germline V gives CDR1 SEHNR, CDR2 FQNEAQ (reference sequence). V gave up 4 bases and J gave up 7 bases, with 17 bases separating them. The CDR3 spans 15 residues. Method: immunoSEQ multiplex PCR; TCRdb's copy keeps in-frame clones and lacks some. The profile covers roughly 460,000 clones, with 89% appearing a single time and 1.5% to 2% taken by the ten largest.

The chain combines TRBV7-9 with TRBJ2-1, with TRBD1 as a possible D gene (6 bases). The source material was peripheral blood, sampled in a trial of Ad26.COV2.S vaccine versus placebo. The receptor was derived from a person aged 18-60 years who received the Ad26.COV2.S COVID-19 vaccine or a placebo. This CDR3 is CASSSHRAPFNEQFF. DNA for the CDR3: TGTGCCAGCAGCTCTCACAGGGCCCCCTTTAATGAGCAGTTCTTC.